This TCR beta chain was identified during a study of cytomegalovirus exposure and HLA in healthy donors. Germline CDR1 and CDR2: LGHNT and FRNRAP. The CDR3 is 16 residues long. V was shortened by 0 bases and J by 4 bases, with 15 bases between the two germline ends. It was with 60 Vbeta and 13 Jbeta primers that the PCR ran. The repertoire was sequenced with immunoSEQ multiplex PCR; TCRdb's copy has only in-frame clones and lacks some. The sample yields over 150,000 clones, 79% seen once. Healthy individuals who donated bone marrow served as the donors. Sequencing used PBMCs. The clonotype comes from a girl aged 10-17 years in good health and CMV-seropositive. The genes are TRBV12-5 and TRBJ1-2; a weak D match, TRBD1 (5 bases). The CDR3 protein is CASGLVGDRRFYGYTF. CDR3 in DNA: TGTGCTAGTGGTTTGGTAGGGGATAGGAGATTCTATGGCTACACCTTC.